This TCR beta chain was observed in a study of naive and memory T cell subsets (dated by TCRdb to about 2017). Notes on the research overall: Sorted naive and memory T cell subsets from peripheral blood were analyzed in the study using a UMI-based, open-source pipeline for TCR alpha and beta sequencing. Complete agreement was observed between the functional CMV T cell responses and the IgG serology results. RNA was DNase-treated and reverse transcribed with TCR constant-region primers, mostly using SuperScript III.

Results the study describes overall, beyond this receptor: RNA-based TCR counts may be affected by expression changes linked to T cell activation and differentiation. Each clonotype was defined as a single alpha or beta chain sequence rather than as a paired alpha/beta receptor. In both CD4 and CD8 cells, going from naive through CM, EM and EMRA, the Gini index went up while Shannon and inverse Simpson diversity went down. After error correction, only a single occurrence was seen for over 90% of naive TCR sequences, so much steeper abundance distributions were produced than in memory subsets. TCR abundance followed a power law with an exponent that was different for naive and memory subsets but consistent across the three individuals. The repertoire findings for the naive and memory subsets could not be validated against a ground truth, as none was available. A few larger clonotypes were found in naive repertoires, especially CD8, and these larger clonotypes were possibly memory cells re-expressing CD45RA.

Library preparation employed UMI-ligation and nested PCR. To cover both TRBC1 and TRBC2, the beta constant-region primer consisted of an equimolar mix of two oligonucleotides. The ligated cDNA went through four rounds of PCR with nested alpha and beta constant-region primers together with the SP2 primer. T4 RNA ligase 1 ligated a single-stranded oligonucleotide carrying the SP2 primer and a 12-nucleotide UMI to the cDNA 3' end. Incubation of the ligation reaction lasted about 20-25 hours at 16 degrees C. To avoid over-amplification, PCR2 was usually performed as a SYBR Green qPCR and halted once a predetermined threshold was reached. Apart from the first purification, every purification step used Agencourt AMPure XP magnetic beads. Library quantification was done by Qubit, followed by a TapeStation check on which the main peak was expected at around 650 bp. Sequencing of the pooled libraries was done on an Illumina MiSeq using v2 2x251 paired-end kits, which typically yielded roughly 1-2.1 million reads per sample. Each sample was pooled at 4 to 5 nM, and roughly 4.5-7% PhiX was included to help cluster recognition. The authors' analysis ran thus. FASTQ reads processed by Demultiplexor were assigned V and J genes by Decombinator through tag matching that tolerated a single base-pair mismatch. UMIs were used by Collapsinator to correct both sequencing errors and frequency errors arising from PCR heterogeneity. TCRs were translated and CDR3s were extracted from the conserved cysteine to the FGXG phenylalanine by CDR3Translator, with non-productive sequences being flagged. Repertoires were subsampled to equal numbers of UMI-defined TCRs before Gini, Shannon entropy and inverse Simpson indices were calculated. Within the linear range, a power law was fitted to clonotype abundance distributions using maximum likelihood. When run on a single naive CD8 sample, MIGEC and the pipeline yielded similar UMI counts, similar unique TCR numbers and similar clonal distributions. One analysis removed from the naive repertoire any naive TCRs that were also present in any memory subset from the same donor. Repertoires were searched for about 7,300 CMV-associated CDR3 sequences compiled from VDJdb and a published dataset. Through fastp at Q25 and MiXCR, TCRdb rebuilt clones from the public reads, retaining in-frame beta chains. Each entry merges the rows of one CDR3 protein and shows their most common DNA and genes. The V and J calls, along with clone size, are taken from TCRdb and not from the paper's own processing. Across this sample there are tens of thousands of distinct CDR3 sequences, with over 9% seen only once. The leading ten clones occupy 1.2% of the sample.

This clonotype has only a few counts. Its antigen remains unidentified. No much larger clonotype is one base removed from it; base qualities were not supplied. The CDR3 contains 13 residues, cysteine and phenylalanine counted. CDR3 DNA only is kept here, 39 bases in frame from base 1. Trimming accounts for 6 bases at V and 4 bases at J, while the number of junction bases matched to no gene is 3. From a lookup of the germline V gene, CDR1 and CDR2 are ENHRY and SYGVKD. Separate amplification of TCR alpha and beta chain libraries was performed from the second PCR step onward. The CMV status of each donor was determined by measuring IFNgamma production from CD4+ T cells after fresh PBMCs had been stimulated overnight with CMV viral lysate. CD4 T cells were positively selected using Miltenyi beads, after which CD8 T cells were positively selected from the CD4-negative fraction. Cells were stained for CD3, CD4, CD8, CD45RA, CD27 and a live/dead dye and were sorted on a BD Aria II into four subsets based on CD45RA and CD27. Blood came from a few healthy volunteers, each fractionated into CD4 and CD8 T cells and then into four differentiation subsets. Roughly 0.11 L of peripheral blood was collected from each donor, and PBMC were isolated by Ficoll-Paque PLUS density-gradient centrifugation. Sorted cells were lysed in RLT buffer, after which RNA was extracted using a Qiagen RNeasy kit and stored at -80 degrees C.

The chain is made from TRBV10-3 and TRBJ2-3; TRBD1 lines up with 8 middle nucleotides. The receptor was isolated from a human donor in good health. The sequenced sample was naive CD8+ T cells from blood. The meaning of the sample's cell subset or site label: naive T cells, CD45RA high CD27+. The DNA sequence is given as TGTGCCATCAGGGACAGGGACGCAGATACGCAGTATTTT. This encodes CAIRDRDADTQYF.